This TCR beta chain is drawn from a study of CD8+ T cells in alopecia areata. This CDR3 has 15 residues. Trimming took off 3 bases at V and 2 bases at J, with 11 bases between the two ends. Germline-derived CDR1 and CDR2 are WSHSY and SAAADI. It was cDNA, reverse transcribed from extracted RNA, that served as the sequencing template. Assay: immunoSEQ multiplex PCR; the TCRdb copy retains only in-frame clones and omits some. The table lists a few hundred thousand clones, roughly 56% of them singletons. This clonotype was obtained from a human donor in good health. Source material: CD8+ T cells sorted from blood. V gene TRBV10-2 combines with J gene TRBJ2-1; possibly TRBD1 for D (6 bases). CDR3 region: CASSEYRVTYNEQFF. The CDR3 nucleotides read TGCGCCAGCAGTGAATACAGGGTGACCTACAATGAGCAGTTCTTC.